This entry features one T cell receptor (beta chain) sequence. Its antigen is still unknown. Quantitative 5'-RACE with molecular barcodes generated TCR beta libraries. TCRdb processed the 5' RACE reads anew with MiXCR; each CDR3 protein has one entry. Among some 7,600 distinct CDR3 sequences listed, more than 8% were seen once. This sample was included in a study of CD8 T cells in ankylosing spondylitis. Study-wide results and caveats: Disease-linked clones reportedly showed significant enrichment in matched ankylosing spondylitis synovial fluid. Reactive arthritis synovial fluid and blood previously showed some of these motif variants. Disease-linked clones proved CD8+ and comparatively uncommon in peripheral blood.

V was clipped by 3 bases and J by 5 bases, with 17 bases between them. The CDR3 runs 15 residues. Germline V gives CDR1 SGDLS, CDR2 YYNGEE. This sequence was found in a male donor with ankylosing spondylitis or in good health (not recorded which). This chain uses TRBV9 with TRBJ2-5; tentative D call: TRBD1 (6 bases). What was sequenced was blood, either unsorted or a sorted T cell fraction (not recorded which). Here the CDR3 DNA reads TGTGCCAGCAGCGAAGAGCAGACAGGTTGGGAGACCCAGTACTTC. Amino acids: CASSEEQTGWETQYF.